The 30 T cell receptor beta chains in this list originate from one sample, sequenced in a study of blood T cell repertoires in COVID-19. The protocol was immunoSEQ multiplex PCR, while the TCRdb copy is restricted to in-frame clones and leaves out a portion. The sample shows about 100,000 clones, about 89% of them seen only once. Sequenced material: peripheral blood. The receptors were gathered from a man between 40 and 49 years old with active or convalescent COVID-19.

The chain links TRBV12-3 or TRBV12-4 to TRBJ2-3; D may be TRBD2 (5 bases). V was trimmed by 3 bases and J by 2 bases, leaving 6 bases between them. The CDR3 covers 13 residues. In nucleotides, the CDR3 is TGTGCCAGCAGTTTGGGAGACACAGATACGCAGTATTTT. Translated: CASSLGDTDTQYF.

This rearrangement joins TRBV9 to TRBJ1-3; 7 nucleotides agree with TRBD1. Germline-derived CDR1 and CDR2 are SGDLS and YYNGEE. The CDR3 loop spans 17 amino acids. V shed 7 bases, J shed 1 base, and the junction held 14 bases outside the gene matches. The chain's CDR3 is CASGRAGGRGSGNTIYF. The CDR3 nucleotides read TGTGCCAGCGGTCGGGCAGGGGGAAGGGGATCTGGAAACACCATATATTTT.

J is TRBJ1-1 and V is TRBV7-6; a possible D gene is TRBD1 (6 bases). Germline CDR1 reads SGHVS; CDR2 reads FNYEAQ. V was trimmed by 2 bases and J by 4 bases, leaving 8 bases between them. This CDR3 spans 13 amino acids. In DNA, the CDR3 is TGTGCCAGCAGCTTATGGGGGCTCACTGAAGCTTTCTTT. Protein sequence: CASSLWGLTEAFF.

This clone has more than one count but fewer than ten. The chain joins TRBV4-2 to TRBJ1-1; no reliable D call. Germline-derived CDR1 and CDR2 are LGHNA and YNFKEQ. This CDR3 region has 13 residues. Between the trimmed V and J ends, which lost 4 bases and 6 bases, there was a span of 12 bases. CDR3 sequence: CASSRGGIAEAFF. The CDR3 DNA sequence: TGTGCCAGCAGCCGAGGCGGGATCGCTGAAGCTTTCTTT.

A few counts support this clone. This rearrangement joins TRBV4-2 to TRBJ2-2; 10 positions match TRBD2. Germline V CDR1 and CDR2: LGHNA, YNFKEQ. This CDR3 has 17 residues. Unmatched junction bases numbered 10, after V lost 4 bases and J lost 5 bases. The CDR3 protein is CASSPESGRAGTGELFF. In nucleotides, the CDR3 is TGTGCCAGCAGCCCCGAAAGCGGGAGGGCCGGGACCGGGGAGCTGTTTTTT.

The chain recombines TRBV5-1 with TRBJ2-1; D remains ambiguous. Trimming took off 2 bases at V and 6 bases at J, with 12 bases between the two ends. CDR1 SGHRS and CDR2 YFSETQ come from the germline V gene. The CDR3 sequence is 14 residues long. The CDR3 region has the DNA TGCGCCAGCAGCTTACAGTATTTGGGCAATGAGCAGTTCTTC. As protein: CASSLQYLGNEQFF.

V and J are TRBV5-1 and TRBJ1-2; 7 bases are a match to TRBD1. This CDR3 spans 13 amino acids. The germline V gene has CDR1 SGHRS and CDR2 YFSETQ. Trimming removed 7 bases from V and 1 base from J; junction bases left unmatched: 4. The CDR3: CASARDSNYGYTF. The DNA of the CDR3 is TGCGCCAGCGCCCGGGACAGTAACTATGGCTACACCTTC.

The genes are TRBV6-1 and TRBJ2-6; D may be TRBD1 (6 bases). V was pared by 2 bases and J by 4 bases, with 9 bases between. Per the germline V gene, CDR1 is MNHNS and CDR2 is SASEGT. The CDR3 is 15 amino acids. The CDR3 DNA reads as TGTGCCAGCAGTGAAACAGGGACCGGGGCCAACGTCCTGACTTTC. This encodes CASSETGTGANVLTF.

This clone was detected only once. The chain employs TRBV6-5 and TRBJ1-1; no clear D. Trimming removed 6 bases at V and 0 bases at J, with 5 bases between. Germline CDR1 and CDR2: MNHEY and SVGAGI. The CDR3 sequence is 12 residues long. The CDR3 DNA reads as TGTGCCAGCAGGGAGATGAACACTGAAGCTTTCTTT. Amino acids: CASREMNTEAFF.

This clone has just a few counts. The V call is TRBV9, the J call TRBJ1-1; 9 bases map to TRBD1. The CDR3 runs 17 residues. In germline, CDR1 is SGDLS, CDR2 YYNGEE. Unmatched junction bases numbered 12, after V lost 1 base and J lost 5 bases. CDR3 nucleotide sequence: TGTGCCAGCAGCGTATTCCCCGGGACAGGGAAGTTTACTGAAGCTTTCTTT. This gives the protein CASSVFPGTGKFTEAFF.

Only one count was recorded for this clone. The chain joins TRBV18 to TRBJ2-1; TRBD2 aligns across 9 bases. CDR1 KGHSH and CDR2 LQKENI come from the germline V gene. The V segment lost 0 bases and the J segment 9 bases; nucleotides outside the gene matches: 9. The CDR3 extends over 16 amino acids. The CDR3 here is CASSPPMSSGSSEQFF. CDR3 DNA sequence: TGTGCCAGCTCACCACCTATGAGTAGCGGGAGTAGTGAGCAGTTCTTC.

The chain couples TRBV19 to TRBJ1-2; D might be TRBD1 (6 bases). CDR3 length: 15 amino acids. V dropped 7 bases and J dropped 2 bases, with 17 bases sitting between them. Germline V gene lookup returns CDR1 LNHDA and CDR2 SQIVND (reference sequence). The CDR3 sequence: CASTSRQARNYGYTF. The CDR3 DNA reads as TGTGCCAGTACGTCTCGACAGGCCCGAAACTATGGCTACACCTTC. Using reference TRBV19 and TRBJ1-2 for the parts outside the CDR3, the full variable domain is DGGITQSPKYLFRKEGQNVTLSCEQNLNHDAMYWYRQDPGQGLRLIYYSQIVNDFQKGDIAEGYSVSREKKESFPLTVTSAQKNPTAFYLCASTSRQARNYGYTFGSGTRLTVV.

This clone was detected only once. The chain uses TRBV10-3 and TRBJ1-1; 10 bases line up with TRBD1. The CDR3 has 15 amino acids. With V trimmed by 5 bases and J by 0 bases, 3 bases remained unmatched. Germline V gene lookup returns CDR1 ENHRY and CDR2 SYGVKD. The CDR3 nucleotides read TGTGCCATCAGTCGGGACAGGGGTATGAACACTGAAGCTTTCTTT. It encodes CAISRDRGMNTEAFF.

The V call is TRBV10-2, the J call TRBJ1-2; 8 bases line up with TRBD1. Germline V gene data show CDR1 as WSHSY and CDR2 as SAAADI. The CDR3 contains 14 residues. Trimming cost V 7 bases and J 4 bases; bases outside gene matches: 8. The CDR3: CASIDRGGGYGYTF. CDR3 nucleotides: TGCGCCAGCATAGACAGGGGTGGTGGCTATGGCTACACCTTC.

The sample holds a few counts of this clone. This chain uses TRBV28 with TRBJ1-6, with D possibly TRBD1 on 5 matching bases. V lost 5 bases to trimming and J lost 7 bases, with 18 bases between them. The CDR3 length is 16 residues. Germline V gene lookup returns CDR1 MDHEN and CDR2 SYDVKM. The CDR3 is CASSRQGGRDNSPLHF. For the CDR3, the DNA is TGTGCCAGCAGTCGCCAGGGAGGTCGCGACAATTCACCCCTCCACTTT. The full variable domain, in which reference TRBV28 and TRBJ1-6 provide the parts outside the CDR3, is DVKVTQSSRYLVKRTGEKVFLECVQDMDHENMFWYRQDPGLGLRLIYFSYDVKMKEKGDIPEGYSVSREKKERFSLILESASTNQTSMYLCASSRQGGRDNSPLHFGNGTRLTVT.

The chain is built from TRBV11-3 and TRBJ2-2; D perhaps matches TRBD1 (6 bases). Germline CDR1 and CDR2: SGHNT and YENEEA. The V and J ends lost 3 bases and 0 bases respectively, with 11 bases between them. This CDR3 comprises 16 residues. The CDR3 sequence is CASSFWDTSNTGELFF. CDR3 nucleotides: TGTGCCAGCAGCTTTTGGGACACCTCGAACACCGGGGAGCTGTTTTTT.

This clone appeared once. This chain links TRBV21-1 with TRBJ2-2; the table's D call, TRBD1, was not checked against the DNA. TRBV21-1 is shown as a pseudogene. The CDR3 is made up of 16 amino acids. The CDR3 sequence: CASSKVGQVNTGELFF. The DNA for the CDR3 is TGTGCCAGCAGCAAAGTGGGACAGGTGAACACCGGGGAGCTGTTTTTT.

This clone was recorded once. This chain connects TRBV28 to TRBJ1-3; the D gene is possibly TRBD1 (6 bases). Germline CDR1 MDHEN, CDR2 SYDVKM. Trimming took off 3 bases at V and 9 bases at J, with 18 bases between the two ends. There are 15 residues in the CDR3. The CDR3 protein is CASSFLGAAQGTIYF. The DNA of the CDR3 is TGTGCCAGCAGTTTTCTGGGGGCCGCTCAGGGCACCATATATTTT.

The chain couples TRBV28 to TRBJ1-6; a weak D match, TRBD1 (5 bases). V was cut by 5 bases and J by 3 bases, with 8 bases left in between. The CDR3 loop spans 14 amino acids. Germline V gene data show CDR1 as MDHEN and CDR2 as SYDVKM. CDR3 nucleotide sequence: TGTGCCAGCAGTACAAGGGGCTATAATTCACCCCTCCACTTT. The encoded protein is CASSTRGYNSPLHF.

The chain is built from TRBV7-9 and TRBJ1-4; D remains ambiguous. Germline assignment: CDR1 SEHNR and CDR2 FQNEAQ (reference sequence). V was trimmed by 2 bases and J by 0 bases, leaving 7 bases between them. The CDR3 totals 15 residues. This CDR3 is CASSLLSATNEKLFF. Written as DNA, the CDR3 is TGTGCCAGCAGCTTACTGTCCGCAACTAATGAAAAACTGTTTTTT.

This chain links TRBV10-3 with TRBJ1-2; a weak D match, TRBD1 (6 bases). Germline V gene sequence: CDR1 ENHRY, CDR2 SYGVKD. The CDR3 extends over 12 amino acids. The V and J ends lost 8 bases and 1 base respectively, with 8 bases between them. Here the CDR3 reads CAIGQLNYGYTF. The CDR3 bases are TGTGCCATCGGACAGCTTAACTATGGCTACACCTTC.

CDR3 loop: CAWGGTSGATGELFF. Written as DNA, the CDR3 is TGTGCCTGGGGGGGGACTAGCGGGGCCACCGGGGAGCTGTTTTTT. This sequence joins TRBV30 and TRBJ2-2, with 13 positions matching TRBD2. The CDR3 covers 15 residues. The V gene end was trimmed by 5 bases and the J gene end by 4 bases; junction bases not matched to a gene: 4. Germline V lookup: CDR1 GTSNPN, CDR2 SVGIG (reference sequence).

The chain employs TRBV9 and TRBJ1-1; TRBD1 matches at 7 bases. J gave up 4 bases and V 4 bases, and 16 bases lay outside the gene matches. The CDR3 is 17 residues long. The V gene's germline CDR1 is SGDLS and CDR2 YYNGEE. CDR3 protein: CASSPETGWDPGTEAFF. CDR3 bases: TGTGCCAGCAGCCCCGAGACAGGGTGGGATCCTGGCACTGAAGCTTTCTTT.

J is TRBJ2-5 and V is TRBV9; perhaps TRBD2 as D (6 bases). V was pared by 0 bases and J by 4 bases, with 13 bases between. Germline V CDR1 and CDR2: SGDLS, YYNGEE. This CDR3 contains 15 residues. This chain's CDR3 is CASSVATGDRETQYF. The CDR3 region has the DNA TGTGCCAGCAGCGTAGCTACGGGGGATCGAGAGACCCAGTACTTC.

This clone turned up a few times. This rearrangement joins TRBV27 to TRBJ2-2; tentatively, D is TRBD1 (5 bases). The V gene's germline CDR1 is MNHEY and CDR2 SMNVEV (reference sequence). CDR3 length: 15 amino acids. V gave up 7 bases and J gave up 4 bases, with 16 bases separating them. CDR3 sequence: CASTPFRGSTGELFF. Here the CDR3 DNA reads TGTGCCAGCACCCCCTTTAGGGGATCCACCGGGGAGCTGTTTTTT.

This chain uses TRBV7-2 with TRBJ2-5; unclear D gene. Trimming shortened V by 2 bases and J by 3 bases, and 7 bases separated the two germline ends. This CDR3 comprises 13 residues. Per germline, CDR1 SGHTA and CDR2 FQGNSA. CDR3 coding DNA: TGTGCCAGCAGCTTATGGGCCGAAGAGACCCAGTACTTC. Its translation is CASSLWAEETQYF.

CDR3 sequence reads: CASRDSGTSYNEQFF. For the CDR3, the DNA is TGTGCCAGCAGGGATAGCGGGACCAGCTACAATGAGCAGTTCTTC. The chain combines TRBV3-1 (or the pseudogene TRBV3-2) with TRBJ2-1, with 8 bases matching TRBD2. CDR1 is LGHDT and CDR2 is YNNKEL in the germline V gene (reference sequence). The J segment lost 3 bases and the V segment lost 6 bases, leaving 7 bases of the junction unmatched. The CDR3 extends over 15 amino acids.

This rearrangement joins TRBV29-1 to TRBJ1-2; D is perhaps TRBD1 (5 bases). Trimming took off 6 bases at V and 3 bases at J, with 14 bases between the two ends. The CDR3 is made up of 13 amino acids. The germline V gene has CDR1 SQVTM and CDR2 ANQGSEA. The CDR3 sequence: CSVINKQDYGYTF. The DNA for the CDR3 is TGCAGCGTAATTAATAAACAGGACTATGGCTACACCTTC.

V usage is TRBV27 and J usage is TRBJ2-7; 7 bases fit TRBD2. Germline V gene sequence: CDR1 MNHEY, CDR2 SMNVEV (reference sequence). This CDR3 has 15 amino acids. With V trimmed by 7 bases and J by 2 bases, 11 bases remained unmatched. CDR3 coding DNA: TGTGCCAGCACCCTTGGGGTGGGGACTACCTACGAGCAGTACTTC. Protein sequence: CASTLGVGTTYEQYF.

This clone appeared a single time. The J gene is TRBJ2-3, the V gene TRBV6-4; D perhaps matches TRBD1 (5 bases). V was cut by 6 bases and J by 2 bases, with 15 bases left in between. The CDR3 extends over 15 amino acids. In germline, CDR1 is MRHNA, CDR2 SNTAGT. The CDR3 sequence: CASSERLGDTDTQYF. The CDR3 nucleotides are TGTGCCAGCAGCGAGAGGCTAGGGGACACAGATACGCAGTATTTT.